Sequencing of this T cell receptor beta chain was carried out in a study of cytomegalovirus exposure and HLA in healthy donors. Across the study: The study's early data release held roughly 91 million unique TCRs from HLA-typed donors.

This CDR3 contains 16 residues. V gave up 10 bases and J gave up 1 base, with 19 bases separating them. CDR1 is LNHDA, CDR2 SQIVND, per germline (reference sequence). Each donor was healthy, and each was a bone marrow donor. PCR was performed using 60 Vbeta and 13 Jbeta primers. Here immunoSEQ multiplex PCR was the method, and the copy in TCRdb shows in-frame clones only, minus some. The sample holds about 180,000 clones, roughly three quarters seen once. The material sequenced was PBMCs. J is TRBJ2-2 and V is TRBV19, with D possibly matching TRBD2 (5 bases). The sequence was collected from a woman in her thirties in good health and CMV-seropositive. The CDR3 loop is CATLVEVPVNTGELFF. The CDR3 coding sequence is TGTGCCACCCTGGTGGAGGTACCGGTGAACACCGGGGAGCTGTTTTTT.